This entry describes one TCR beta chain. Antigen specificity is unknown. These data come from a study of cytomegalovirus exposure and HLA in healthy donors. For the study at large: Of the donors genotyped, several hundred in all, about 81% fell in the Caucasian-associated ancestry cluster.

60 Vbeta and 13 Jbeta primers were used in PCR. In the original workflow: Later, an analysis found 75 million to 100 million unique TCR beta chains, and 8.5 million to 12 million of these were shared. Method: immunoSEQ multiplex PCR; TCRdb's copy keeps in-frame clones and lacks some. V and J calls and clone size come straight from that table; D and trimming were deduced from the DNA. This sample has 200,000 or so clones, with about three quarters found just once. Whole-study findings and limits: Rare sequences made up most TCRs, while some public TCRs were found in many donors. Reportedly, diagnosis of cytomegalovirus status by the classifier showed high specificity and sensitivity.

Trimming pared 4 bases from V and 9 bases from J, leaving 7 bases between. Per germline, CDR1 MDHEN and CDR2 SYDVKM. The CDR3 is made up of 11 amino acids. The receptor's source is a woman aged 30 to 39 in good health and CMV-seropositive. Sequencing was carried out using PBMCs. The chain carries TRBV28 and TRBJ1-3; D is ambiguous. The CDR3 reads CASSSPSTIYF. CDR3 DNA sequence: TGTGCCAGCAGTTCCCCTTCCACCATATATTTT.